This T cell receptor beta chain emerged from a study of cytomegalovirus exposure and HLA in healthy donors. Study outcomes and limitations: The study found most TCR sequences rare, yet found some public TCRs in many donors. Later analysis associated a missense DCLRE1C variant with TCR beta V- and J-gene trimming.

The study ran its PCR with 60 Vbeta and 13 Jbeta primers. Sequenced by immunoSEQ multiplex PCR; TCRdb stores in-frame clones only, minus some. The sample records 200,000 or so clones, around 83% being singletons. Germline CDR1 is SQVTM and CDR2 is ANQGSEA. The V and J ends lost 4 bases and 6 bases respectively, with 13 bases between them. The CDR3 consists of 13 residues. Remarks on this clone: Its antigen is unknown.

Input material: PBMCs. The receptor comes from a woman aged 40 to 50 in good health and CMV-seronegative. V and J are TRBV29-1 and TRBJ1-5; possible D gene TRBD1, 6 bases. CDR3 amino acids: CSVGNGGAQPQHF. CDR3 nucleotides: TGCAGCGTTGGAAACGGGGGGGCTCAGCCCCAGCATTTT. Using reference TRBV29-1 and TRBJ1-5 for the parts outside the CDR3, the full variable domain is SAVISQKPSRDICQRGTSLTIQCQVDSQVTMMFWYRQQPGQSLTLIATANQGSEATYESGFVIDKFPISRPNLTFSTLTVSNMSPEDSSIYLCSVGNGGAQPQHFGDGTRLSIL.